This TCR beta chain was found in a study of metastatic and nonmetastatic thyroid tumors. Study information: For malignant and benign thyroid patients, tumor or nodule tissue and blood were the sources whose repertoires were compared.

Among the patients, none had received any treatment before thyroid surgery. Under the authors' procedure: Built for papillary thyroid cancer, a distant-metastasis classifier drew on CDR3 differences across clinicopathological groups. TCRdb redid the clone calls on the PCR reads using MiXCR. These V and J calls derive from TCRdb rather than the authors' analysis. The table shows approximately 41,000 clones, with 20% to 25% occurring only once. General study findings and limits: For both blood and tumor, malignant thyroid tumors reportedly showed significantly higher TCR beta diversity than benign nodules did.

This clone was recorded at least ten times. Its cognate antigen is unknown. The germline V and J ends were trimmed by 0 bases and 5 bases, with 4 bases remaining between them. The CDR3 runs 12 residues. Germline lookup yields CDR1 KGHSY and CDR2 FQNENV. This receptor was taken from a female donor with papillary thyroid cancer or a benign thyroid nodule (not recorded which). Some clones in this sample may be carry-over from other donors' samples. Sequenced material: tumor tissue. This chain connects TRBV16 to TRBJ2-5; D call uncertain. This CDR3 is CASSQSTETQYF. The CDR3 DNA is TGTGCCAGCAGCCAATCGACCGAGACCCAGTACTTC.